This T cell receptor beta chain originates from a study of OX40 agonist ivuxolimab in advanced cancers. CDR3 length: 13 amino acids. V was clipped by 1 base and J by 1 base, with 7 bases between them. CDR1 GTSNPN and CDR2 SVGIG come from the germline V gene (reference sequence). TCRdb's table, derived via immunoSEQ multiplex PCR, lists solely in-frame clones and lacks some. The sample gives 60,000 or so clones, approximately 90% of which show up once; over 20% is in the top ten. The rearrangement uses TRBV30 and TRBJ1-1; perhaps TRBD1 as D (6 bases). This sequence originates from an adult with an advanced solid tumor such as melanoma, head and neck, liver or kidney cancer. The specimen comprised CD4+ or CD8+ T cells sorted from blood, sampled in a trial of the OX40 agonist ivuxolimab. The CDR3 reads CAWSGRGNTEAFF. CDR3 bases: TGTGCCTGGAGTGGCAGGGGGAACACTGAAGCTTTCTTT.